The rows below give T cell receptor beta chains drawn from one sample of a study of identical twins. TCRdb re-analysed the 5' RACE reads in MiXCR, keeping a single row per CDR3 protein. The sample includes around 340,000 distinct CDR3 sequences, approximately 13% of them seen just once. This sample also belongs to another study, concerning yellow fever vaccine responses in identical twins.

Source material: CD8+ T cells sorted from blood. The receptors stem from a woman aged 18-35 years in good health. Each CDR3 is given with its conserved first and last residue. Fields, in order: clone size, D gene, V gene, J gene, CDR3 DNA, CDR3 protein. D genes are given only for firm matches. Size is stated for part of the rows, as once, few or many counts, or as a class when the clone is expanded.

many	-	TRBV27	TRBJ1-1	TGTGCCAGCAGTCTTAGGGAGAACACTGAAGCTTTCTTT	CASSLRENTEAFF
-	TRBD1	TRBV20-1	TRBJ1-5	TGCAGTGCTAGAGATCTAGGTTGGACAGGGGAGGGTCAGCCCCAGCATTTT	CSARDLGWTGEGQPQHF
-	-	TRBV29-1	TRBJ2-7	TGCAGCGTTGGCAGGTCCGAGACCGGAGGCTACGAGCAGTACTTC	CSVGRSETGGYEQYF
-	TRBD2	TRBV2	TRBJ2-1	TGTGCCAGCAGTGCATCAGCTAGCGGGCAATACAATGAGCAGTTCTTC	CASSASASGQYNEQFF
-	-	TRBV12-3/TRBV12-4	TRBJ2-3	TGTGCCAGCAGTTTCAGGGGCGTTACAGATACGCAGTATTTT	CASSFRGVTDTQYF
few	-	TRBV6-2/TRBV6-3	TRBJ2-3	TGTGCCAGCAGACCGCTTGAGGGGGATACGCAGTATTTT	CASRPLEGDTQYF
few	TRBD2	TRBV20-1	TRBJ2-3	TGCAGTGCTTTGAGCGGGGGGGCCGTTCGTAGGTTAGATACGCAGTATTTT	CSALSGGAVRRLDTQYF
many	-	TRBV12-3/TRBV12-4	TRBJ2-3	TGTGCCAGCACCCGGGGGACTAGCACAGATACGCAGTATTTT	CASTRGTSTDTQYF
-	TRBD2	TRBV2	TRBJ2-1	TGTGCCAGCAGGTCGAGTAGCGGGAGCCTCTCCTACAATGAGCAGTTCTTC	CASRSSSGSLSYNEQFF
few	-	TRBV3-1	TRBJ1-1	TGTGCCAGCAGCCAAGTAGGGGATTCGAACACTGAAGCTTTCTTT	CASSQVGDSNTEAFF
-	-	TRBV7-6	TRBJ2-2	TGTGCCAGCAGCTCCGGACCGATCACCGGGGAGCTGTTTTTT	CASSSGPITGELFF
few	TRBD2	TRBV20-1	TRBJ2-7	TGCAGTGCCCTAAATAAAACTAGCGGGTACTCCTACGAGCAGTACTTC	CSALNKTSGYSYEQYF
-	TRBD1	TRBV20-1	TRBJ2-1	TGCAGTGCTAGAGATCTCGGGACAGAACACAATGAGCAGTTCTTC	CSARDLGTEHNEQFF
few	-	TRBV29-1	TRBJ1-1	TGCAGCCCCCCTCAGTTGAACACTGAAGCTTTCTTT	CSPPQLNTEAFF
-	TRBD2	TRBV28	TRBJ2-5	TGTGCCAGCAGTTGGGCTAGCGGGAGGGCCGAAGTAGAGACCCAGTACTTC	CASSWASGRAEVETQYF
few	-	TRBV7-9	TRBJ2-2	TGTGCCAGCAGCACTCCTTCGATTACCGGGGAGCTGTTTTTT	CASSTPSITGELFF
few	-	TRBV3-1	TRBJ2-7	TGTGCCAGCAGCACGGACGGTTTTGGCTCCTACGAGCAGTACTTC	CASSTDGFGSYEQYF
-	-	TRBV9	TRBJ2-2	TGTGCCAGCAGCGCACTAGGATCTCGGGACACCGGGGAGCTGTTTTTT	CASSALGSRDTGELFF
few	TRBD2	TRBV27	TRBJ2-3	TGTGCCAGCAGACCTTATTGGGGTAGCGGGGGGCCACATACGCAGTATTTT	CASRPYWGSGGPHTQYF
few	-	TRBV15	TRBJ2-2	TGTGCCACCAGCAGAGATTTGGGTAATACCGGGGAGCTGTTTTTT	CATSRDLGNTGELFF
many	-	TRBV4-1	TRBJ1-1	TGCGCCAGCAGCCAAGAAAAGGACACTGAAGCTTTCTTT	CASSQEKDTEAFF
-	-	TRBV21-1	TRBJ2-3	TGTGCCAGCAGCAAAGCGGCTAGCGGAGGGGGCACAGATACGCAGTATTTT	CASSKAASGGGTDTQYF
many	-	TRBV25-1	TRBJ1-2	TGTGCCAGCAGTGAAGGGGGCGTCGACTATGGCTACACCTTC	CASSEGGVDYGYTF
few	TRBD2	TRBV12-3/TRBV12-4	TRBJ2-1	TGTGCCAGCAGTTTGTGGCTAGCGGGGGGTGATGAGCAGTTCTTC	CASSLWLAGGDEQFF
few	-	TRBV13	TRBJ1-2	TGTGCCAGCAGCTTAGGACCGCCGGTCTATGGCTACACCTTC	CASSLGPPVYGYTF
many	TRBD1	TRBV6-5	TRBJ2-2	TGTGCCAGCAGCTATGGGACAGGAGACACCGGGGAGCTGTTTTTT	CASSYGTGDTGELFF
-	-	TRBV12-3/TRBV12-4	TRBJ1-6	TGTACCCTCAGTCCTATTCTACCGACAGAATCTGGTAATTCACCCCTCCACTTT	CTLSPILPTESGNSPLHF
-	-	TRBV6-9	TRBJ1-5	TGTGCCAGCAGCCCCTGGGGGGATCAGCCCCAGCATTTT	CASSPWGDQPQHF
few	TRBD2	TRBV7-9	TRBJ2-3	TGTGCCAGCAGCTTAAATTGGCGGGAGAGTGGCACAGATACGCAGTATTTT	CASSLNWRESGTDTQYF
-	-	TRBV11-2	TRBJ2-2	TGTGCCAGCAGCCGCGCCAGGTCTTCCACCGGGGAGCTGTTTTTT	CASSRARSSTGELFF
many	-	TRBV12-3/TRBV12-4	TRBJ2-7	TGTGCCAGCAGTTTCGGGACACTCTCCTACGAGCAGTACTTC	CASSFGTLSYEQYF
few	-	TRBV14	TRBJ2-2	TGTGCCAGCAGCCTACAACAGAACGGGGAGCTGTTTTTT	CASSLQQNGELFF
few	-	TRBV6-2/TRBV6-3	TRBJ2-7	TGTGCCAGCATGTACGGTGAGGAGCAGTACTTC	CASMYGEEQYF
-	-	TRBV7-9	TRBJ1-1	TGTGCCAGCAGCCCGCCGACAGGCTGGAACGACACTGAAGCTTTCTTT	CASSPPTGWNDTEAFF
many	-	TRBV7-2	TRBJ2-3	TGTGCCAGCAGCTTAATTCAAGAAGAGACAGATACGCAGTATTTT	CASSLIQEETDTQYF
few	TRBD2	TRBV11-1	TRBJ2-1	TGTGCCAGCAGCCTTACTGGGCTAGCGGGGACGAGCTCCTACAATGAGCAGTTCTTC	CASSLTGLAGTSSYNEQFF
few	TRBD1	TRBV6-5	TRBJ2-1	TGTGCCAGCAGATATGCGGGACAGGGTTCAAATGAGCAGTTCTTC	CASRYAGQGSNEQFF
few	-	TRBV11-2	TRBJ2-7	TGTGCCAGCAGCTCTCCCCCAGGCCTAGCCGAAAGCTCCTACGAGCAGTACTTC	CASSSPPGLAESSYEQYF
-	TRBD2	TRBV13	TRBJ2-1	TGTGCCAGCAGCCGGGGGACTAGCGGGTTGTATGGTGAGCAGTTCTTC	CASSRGTSGLYGEQFF
few	-	TRBV9	TRBJ2-7	TGTGCCAGCAGCCCAGAAAGTAGCCTCAGTTCTTCCTACGAGCAGTACTTC	CASSPESSLSSSYEQYF
-	TRBD1	TRBV6-1	TRBJ2-5	TGTGCCAGCAGGAAGGGGACAGGGATCCAAGAGACCCAGTACTTC	CASRKGTGIQETQYF
many	-	TRBV7-8	TRBJ2-3	TGTGCCAGCAGCTTAGTGGGCCGAGCCACAGATACGCAGTATTTT	CASSLVGRATDTQYF
few	-	TRBV28	TRBJ1-2	TGTGCCAGCAGTTTCGTTGGTGAGAGTCTTTACTATGGCTACACCTTC	CASSFVGESLYYGYTF
many	TRBD1	TRBV15	TRBJ2-2	TGTGCCACCAGCAGAATCCGACAGGGGCCCGGGGAGCTGTTTTTT	CATSRIRQGPGELFF
-	TRBD1	TRBV11-2	TRBJ2-2	TGTGCCAGCAGCAACGGACAGGGGGCGACCGGGGAGCTGTTTTTT	CASSNGQGATGELFF
few	-	TRBV6-2/TRBV6-3	TRBJ2-3	TGTGCCAGCAGTCGAAGTAGTGATCCAGATACGCAGTATTTT	CASSRSSDPDTQYF
-	-	TRBV6-1	TRBJ2-1	TGTGCCAGCAGCCCCCCCCCGAGTGGCAATGAGCAGTTCTTC	CASSPPPSGNEQFF
-	-	TRBV15	TRBJ2-5	TGTGCCACCAGCAGAGATAGAGGAGGTGGGGAGACCCAGTACTTC	CATSRDRGGGETQYF
few	TRBD1	TRBV25-1	TRBJ1-1	TGTGCCAGCTTGACAGGGGGTGAAGCTTTCTTT	CASLTGGEAFF
few	-	TRBV12-3/TRBV12-4	TRBJ1-1	TGTGCCAGCACCCTGGGGGGAGTTACTGAAGCTTTCTTT	CASTLGGVTEAFF